These 29 T cell receptor beta chains came from one sample sequenced in a study of tissue T cells after allogeneic stem cell transplantation. Generated by immunoSEQ multiplex PCR, the TCRdb table keeps only in-frame clones and is missing some. The sample yields about 8,200 clones, 40% to 55% seen once. Noted time point: mouse harvest day 7 after allogeneic transplant. Mouse grafts combined 10^7 T-cell-depleted bone marrow cells with 10^6 splenic CD5+ T cells. Material: gut tissue. These receptors were collected from a female BALB/c mouse given C57BL/6 T cells with graft-versus-host disease after an allogeneic hematopoietic cell transplant.

Of note for this clone: Mouse germline and gene names are used. The read ends 1 residue shy of where the CDR3 ends; the end is completed using the germline J gene. V gene TRBV23 combines with J gene TRBJ2-3; the D segment call TRBD2 is taken from the table without a DNA check. From germline, CDR1 is KGHTA and CDR2 FQNQQP. The CDR3 covers 16 residues. The DNA read from the CDR3 is TGCTCCAGCAGTCAAGGGGGGGGCGCGGGTGCAGAAACGCTGTAT. This translates into CSSSQGGGAGAETLY. The full CDR3 protein is CSSSQGGGAGAETLYF.

On this clone: Gene names refer to mouse genes. The read falls 1 residue short of the CDR3 end, and the missing part is taken from the germline J gene. This chain uses TRBV20 with TRBJ2-1, with 8 bases identical to TRBD2. Germline V gene lookup returns CDR1 GFQATS and CDR2 STVNSAI. Trimming took 5 bases from V and 3 from J; bases not matched to a gene: 3. The CDR3 contains 13 residues. The chain's CDR3 is CGAQTGAYAEQFF. Incomplete CDR3 DNA: TGTGGTGCTCAGACTGGGGCCTATGCTGAGCAGTTC.

Concerning this clone itself: The listed genes are named as in mouse. The CDR3 is cut off 1 residue early in the read; its end comes from the germline J gene. V usage is TRBV13-2 and J usage is TRBJ2-5; tentative D call: TRBD1 (5 bases). Per germline, CDR1 NNHNN and CDR2 SYGAGS (reference sequence). Between the trimmed V and J ends, which lost 0 bases and 0 bases, there was a span of 8 bases. The CDR3 loop spans 15 amino acids. This CDR3 is CASGDGTFNQDTQYF. The CDR3 bases that were read are TGTGCCAGCGGTGATGGGACATTTAACCAAGACACCCAGTAC.

Details on this clone: Mouse gene names apply. Coverage ceases 1 residue before the CDR3 finishes, and the germline J gene fills in the end. The chain is built from TRBV19 and TRBJ2-7; 11 positions agree with TRBD2. The germline gives CDR1 FNHDT, CDR2 SITEND (reference sequence). The ends lost 5 bases at V and 3 bases at J; junction bases unmatched: 7. The CDR3 spans 15 residues. The CDR3 sequence: CASRTNWGGGYEQYF. Partial CDR3 DNA: TGTGCCAGCAGGACCAACTGGGGGGGCGGCTATGAACAGTAC.

In the case of this clone: Germline and genes: mouse. The CDR3 end falls 1 residue outside the read, so it is completed with the germline J gene. The sample has other DNA sequences that encode this CDR3 too. The chain employs TRBV26 and TRBJ2-2; unclear D gene. The ends were cut back, 4 bases at V and 2 bases at J, with 8 bases in the middle. Looked up from germline, CDR1 is KGHPV and CDR2 is FQNQEV (reference sequence). The CDR3 loop spans 14 amino acids. The CDR3 loop is CASSPQRNTGQLYF. The covered CDR3 bases are TGTGCCAGCAGTCCACAGAGGAACACCGGGCAGCTCTAC.

Only a few counts were recorded for this clone. Germline and genes here are mouse. The read gets to within 1 residue of the CDR3 end, and the germline J gene fills in the rest. The rearrangement uses TRBV16 and TRBJ2-7; D gene uncertain. CDR1 and CDR2 (germline): SGHSA, FRNQAP. V dropped 2 bases and J dropped 7 bases, with 9 bases sitting between them. This CDR3 spans 12 amino acids. The CDR3 DNA, read in part, is TGTGCAAGCAGCTTAAAGGGAGGGGAACAGTAC. This translates into CASSLKGGEQY. The whole CDR3 is CASSLKGGEQYF.

Note on this clone: Mouse germline and gene names are used. The read terminates 1 residue ahead of where the CDR3 ends, so the germline J gene completes it. At the DNA level, this CDR3 is encoded by other sequences in the same sample as well. The chain carries TRBV19 and TRBJ2-4; 10 bases match TRBD2. This CDR3 is built from 15 residues. V was clipped by 4 bases and J by 2 bases; unmatched bases: 4. Per the germline V gene, CDR1 is FNHDT and CDR2 is SITEND (reference sequence). The CDR3 reads CASSRLGGLQNTLYF. The sequenced CDR3 bases are TGTGCCAGCAGTCGACTGGGGGGCCTTCAAAACACCTTGTAC.

In this sample, this clone turned up a few times. Gene and germline names: mouse. The observed sequence ends 1 residue before the CDR3 terminus, with the missing tail filled in from the germline J gene. This rearrangement joins TRBV26 to TRBJ1-1, with a weak D call TRBD1 (5 bases). The CDR3 sequence is 14 residues long. Germline V gene sequence: CDR1 KGHPV, CDR2 FQNQEV (reference sequence). Trimming left V 2 bases short and J 0 bases short, with 7 bases between. The part of the CDR3 DNA that was read is TGTGCCAGCAGTCTGCAGGGACCAAACACAGAAGTCTTC. Protein sequence: CASSLQGPNTEVF. The complete CDR3 protein is CASSLQGPNTEVFF.

This clone came up a few times. Germline and genes: mouse. The read is 1 residue too short to cover the CDR3 end, so that end is filled in from the germline J gene. The J gene is TRBJ2-7, the V gene TRBV26; a weak D match, TRBD1 (6 bases). V lost 0 bases, J lost 3 bases, and 9 bases lay in between. Germline loops: CDR1 KGHPV, CDR2 FQNQEV (reference sequence). This CDR3 is built from 14 residues. CDR3 DNA, as far as it was read: TGTGCCAGCAGTCTGTCTCCGGACAGCTATGAACAGTAC. This encodes CASSLSPDSYEQY. The whole CDR3 region reads CASSLSPDSYEQYF.

Relative to its sample, this clone is medium-sized. Mouse gene names and germline throughout. The CDR3 goes on 1 residue after the read ends, and that part is filled in from the germline J gene. The chain joins TRBV29 to TRBJ2-5; perhaps TRBD1 as D (5 bases). The germline CDR1 and CDR2 sequences are MSHET and SYDVDS. The germline V and J ends were trimmed by 6 bases and 6 bases, with 7 bases remaining between them. There are 11 residues in the CDR3. The DNA read from the CDR3 is TGTGCTAGCAGCTACAGGGACACCCAGTAC. Translation: CASSYRDTQY. The CDR3 reads in full as CASSYRDTQYF.

Relative to its sample, this clone is medium-sized. Genes here carry mouse names. Read coverage stops 1 residue before the CDR3 terminus; the germline J gene supplies the remainder. This chain connects TRBV31 to TRBJ2-7; 11 nucleotides align to TRBD2. In germline, CDR1 is GKSSPN, CDR2 SITVG. After removal of 3 bases from V and 4 bases from J, the junction contained 5 bases not matched to a gene. There are 14 residues in the CDR3. The CDR3 DNA, read in part, is TGTGCCTGGAGCTCCGGGACTGGGGGATATGAACAGTAC. Its translation: CAWSSGTGGYEQY. The full CDR3 protein is CAWSSGTGGYEQYF.

Regarding this clone: Gene and germline names: mouse. The observed sequence ends 1 residue before the CDR3 terminus, with the missing tail filled in from the germline J gene. The chain is built from TRBV26 and TRBJ2-4, with D uncertain. The germline CDR1 and CDR2 sequences are KGHPV and FQNQEV (reference sequence). V gave up 3 bases and J gave up 1 base, with 8 bases separating them. The CDR3 spans 14 residues. CDR3 DNA, as far as it was read: TGTGCCAGCAGTCTTTCAGATGGTCAAAACACCTTGTAC. Its protein product is CASSLSDGQNTLY. The entire CDR3 is CASSLSDGQNTLYF.

With regard to this clone: Gene names are mouse gene names. The read terminates 1 residue before the CDR3 end, so the remaining end is supplied by the germline J gene. This sequence joins TRBV26 and TRBJ1-1, with D possibly matching TRBD1 (6 bases). V was trimmed by 8 bases and J by 0 bases, leaving 7 bases between them. In germline, CDR1 is KGHPV, CDR2 FQNQEV (reference sequence). The CDR3 length is 12 residues. The part of the CDR3 DNA that was read is TGTGCCAGCGGGACAACAAACACAGAAGTCTTC. This translates into CASGTTNTEVF. The full CDR3 protein is CASGTTNTEVFF.

Details on this clone: The germline and genes are mouse ones. The CDR3 goes on 1 residue after the read ends, and that part is filled in from the germline J gene. J is TRBJ1-4 and V is TRBV26, with a weak D call TRBD1 (6 bases). Per the germline V gene, CDR1 is KGHPV and CDR2 is FQNQEV (reference sequence). V was clipped by 6 bases and J by 0 bases, with 11 bases between them. This CDR3 has 15 residues. CDR3 amino acids: CASSPTGFSNERLFF. The DNA read from the CDR3 is TGTGCCAGCAGCCCCACAGGGTTTTCCAACGAAAGATTATTT.

This clone was seen a few times. Germline and genes: mouse. Read data end 1 residue before the CDR3 end; the end is taken from the germline J gene. The rearrangement uses TRBV13-2 and TRBJ2-3; 13 bases are a match to TRBD2. This CDR3 region has 17 residues. Germline V gene data show CDR1 as NNHNN and CDR2 as SYGAGS (reference sequence). Trimming cost V 3 bases and J 1 base; bases outside gene matches: 5. The part of the CDR3 DNA that was read is TGTGCCAGCGGTGGGACTGGGGGGGCGCTCGGTGCAGAAACGCTGTAT. The encoded protein is CASGGTGGALGAETLY. The whole CDR3 sequence reads CASGGTGGALGAETLYF.

The table lists this clone with a few counts. Gene names and germline refer to mouse. The CDR3 end lies 1 residue beyond the end of the read and is filled in from the germline J gene. The chain carries TRBV31 and TRBJ2-7; 8 positions match TRBD2. Germline V gene lookup returns CDR1 GKSSPN and CDR2 SITVG. V lost 1 base to trimming and J lost 4 bases; unmatched junction nucleotides: 3. CDR3 length: 13 residues. CDR3 residues: CAWSPWGGYEQYF. CDR3 bases read: TGTGCCTGGAGTCCTTGGGGGGGGTATGAACAGTAC.

This clone turned up a few times. Gene labels here are mouse ones. The read finishes 1 residue shy of the CDR3 end, and the germline J gene is used to complete it. V usage is TRBV24 and J usage is TRBJ1-5; tentative D call: TRBD1 (6 bases). This CDR3 is built from 16 residues. With 3 bases removed from V and 1 base from J, the gap between germline ends came to 13 bases. The germline V gene has CDR1 KGHTA and CDR2 FRNEEI. Partial CDR3 DNA: TGTGCCAGCAGTCTTGACAGGTTAGAGAACAACCAGGCTCCGCTT. Its protein is CASSLDRLENNQAPL. The full CDR3 sequence reads CASSLDRLENNQAPLF.

Comment on this clone: Gene names are the mouse ones. With the read ending 1 residue before the CDR3 end, the germline J gene is used to fill in that end. V and J are TRBV16 and TRBJ1-1; TRBD1 is a possible D gene (5 bases). The V and J ends lost 4 bases and 1 base respectively, with 7 bases between them. Per the germline V gene, CDR1 is SGHSA and CDR2 is FRNQAP. There are 13 residues in the CDR3. The CDR3 DNA, read in part, is TGTGCAAGCAGCTCTGACAGAAACACAGAAGTCTTC. Encoded protein: CASSSDRNTEVF. In full, the CDR3 is CASSSDRNTEVFF.

In regard to this clone: Here the gene names and germline are mouse. Coverage ceases 1 residue before the CDR3 finishes, and the germline J gene fills in the end. The chain joins TRBV26 to TRBJ1-1; D remains unclear. The CDR3 length is 13 residues. V lost 4 bases and J lost 0, with 6 bases in between. Germline V gene sequence: CDR1 KGHPV, CDR2 FQNQEV (reference sequence). CDR3 in amino acids: CASSPAPNTEVFF. The sequenced CDR3 bases are TGTGCCAGCAGTCCGGCACCAAACACAGAAGTCTTC.

Comment on this clone: The genes are named according to mouse. The missing CDR3 end, 1 residue past where the read stops, is filled in from the germline J gene. The chain couples TRBV26 to TRBJ1-2, with TRBD1 identical over 9 bases. Trimming took 2 bases from V and 5 from J; bases not matched to a gene: 6. The germline gives CDR1 KGHPV, CDR2 FQNQEV (reference sequence). This CDR3 region has 15 residues. CDR3 DNA, as far as it was read: TGTGCCAGCAGTCTGCCGGACAGGGGAGGGTCCGACTACACC. Its translation: CASSLPDRGGSDYT. The complete CDR3 protein is CASSLPDRGGSDYTF.

About this clone itself: Mouse names are used for the genes. The read ends 1 residue shy of where the CDR3 ends; the end is completed using the germline J gene. The gene calls are TRBV3 and TRBJ2-3; D gene unclear. Germline lookup yields CDR1 SNHLY and CDR2 FYNGKV (reference sequence). V lost 5 bases and J 1 base, leaving 10 bases between the germline ends. The CDR3 loop spans 14 amino acids. The CDR3: CASSPRRGAETLYF. The sequenced CDR3 bases are TGTGCCAGCAGCCCCCGCCGGGGTGCAGAAACGCTGTAT.

Relative to its sample, this clone is medium-sized. Gene and germline names: mouse. Read data end 1 residue before the CDR3 end; the end is taken from the germline J gene. This chain links TRBV14 with TRBJ2-7; 9 bases align to TRBD1. Germline V gene sequence: CDR1 SGHDT, CDR2 FRDEAV. This CDR3 region has 13 residues. The V and J ends lost 5 bases and 7 bases, in that order; junction bases with no gene match: 7. The part of the CDR3 DNA that was read is TGTGCCAGCAGCTGGGGACAGGGATGGGAACAGTAC. Its protein is CASSWGQGWEQY. The full-length CDR3 reads as CASSWGQGWEQYF.

Only a few counts were recorded for this clone. Gene names and germline refer to mouse. The CDR3 end lies 1 residue beyond the end of the read and is filled in from the germline J gene. The rearrangement joins TRBV1 to TRBJ2-4; maybe TRBD1 (6 bases). Trimming left V 5 bases short and J 4 bases short, with 7 bases between. This CDR3 is 12 amino acids long. Germline V gene sequence: CDR1 NSQYPW, CDR2 LRSPGD (reference sequence). CDR3 DNA, as far as it was read: TGCACCTGCAGTCACAGGGAAAACACCTTGTAC. This translates into CTCSHRENTLY. The whole CDR3 protein reads CTCSHRENTLYF.

Points on this clone: Germline and genes: mouse. The CDR3 is cut off 1 residue early in the read; its end comes from the germline J gene. V gene TRBV26 combines with J gene TRBJ2-4, with D unresolved. Trimming stripped 3 bases from V and 5 bases from J, with 6 bases between. The CDR3 is made up of 12 amino acids. From germline, CDR1 is KGHPV and CDR2 FQNQEV (reference sequence). Partial CDR3 DNA: TGTGCCAGCAGTCTTGCAGGAAACACCTTGTAC. This encodes CASSLAGNTLY. The whole CDR3 protein is CASSLAGNTLYF.

Concerning this clone: The germline and genes are mouse ones. This same CDR3 is encoded by further DNA sequences in the sample. The covered CDR3 bases are TGTGCTAGCAAGACTGGGGGGGGAGAACAGTAC. Translating it yields CASKTGGGEQY. The CDR3 reads in full as CASKTGGGEQYF. The J gene is TRBJ2-7, the V gene TRBV17; 11 positions agree with TRBD2. The read halts 1 residue ahead of the CDR3 end, with the missing end drawn from the germline J gene. This CDR3 comprises 12 residues. V shed 7 bases and J 7 bases; nucleotides not matched to a gene: 3. In germline, CDR1 is MNHDT, CDR2 YYDKIL.

In regard to this clone: Mouse germline and gene names are used. The read gets to within 1 residue of the CDR3 end, and the germline J gene fills in the rest. The chain employs TRBV23 and TRBJ2-4; the D call of TRBD2 is as the table states it, not checked on the DNA. The CDR3 totals 15 residues. Germline V gene lookup returns CDR1 KGHTA and CDR2 FQNQQP. The part of the CDR3 DNA that was read is TGCTCCAGCAGTCAATCGGGGGGTAGTCAAAACACCTTGTAC. Its protein is CSSSQSGGSQNTLY. The full CDR3 protein is CSSSQSGGSQNTLYF.

On this clone: The listed genes are named as in mouse. The read falls 1 residue short of the CDR3 end, and the missing part is taken from the germline J gene. The rearrangement joins TRBV3 to TRBJ2-2; 11 bases are shared with TRBD2. The germline V gene has CDR1 SNHLY and CDR2 FYNGKV (reference sequence). The CDR3 runs to 15 residues. J gave up 4 bases and V 4 bases, and 2 bases lay outside the gene matches. The CDR3 here is CASSSGTGGTGQLYF. The sequenced CDR3 bases are TGTGCCAGCAGCTCCGGGACTGGGGGCACCGGGCAGCTCTAC.

Note on this clone: One end of the junction varies from germline; a read error may be responsible. The genes are named according to mouse. The CDR3 is cut off 1 residue early in the read; its end comes from the germline J gene. The chain employs TRBV24 and TRBJ2-5, with 7 bases fitting TRBD1. Germline V CDR1 and CDR2: KGHTA, FRNEEI. The length of the CDR3 is 13 residues. The CDR3: CANSPGQQDTQYF. Partial CDR3 DNA: TGTGCCAACAGTCCGGGACAGCAAGACACCCAGTAC.

This clone was seen a handful of times. The gene names here belong to mouse. The sequence runs out 1 residue before the end of the CDR3; the remainder is reconstructed from the germline J gene. The chain recombines TRBV16 with TRBJ1-1, with 7 bases aligning to TRBD1. The CDR3 runs to 12 residues. Germline CDR1 and CDR2: SGHSA and FRNQAP. Unmatched junction bases numbered 5, after V lost 5 bases and J lost 8 bases. The CDR3 spells CASSLTGAEVFF. Incomplete CDR3 DNA: TGTGCAAGCAGCCTCACAGGGGCGGAAGTCTTC.